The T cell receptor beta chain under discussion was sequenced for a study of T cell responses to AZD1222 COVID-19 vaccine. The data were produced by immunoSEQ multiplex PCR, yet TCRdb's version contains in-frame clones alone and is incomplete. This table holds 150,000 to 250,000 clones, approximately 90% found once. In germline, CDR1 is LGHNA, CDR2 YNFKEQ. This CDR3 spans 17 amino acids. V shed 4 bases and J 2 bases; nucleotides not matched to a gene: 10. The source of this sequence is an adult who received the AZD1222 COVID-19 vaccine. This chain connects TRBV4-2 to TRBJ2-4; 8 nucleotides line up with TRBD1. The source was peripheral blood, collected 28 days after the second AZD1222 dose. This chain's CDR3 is CASSLSSGGGTKNIQYF. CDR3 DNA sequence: TGTGCCAGCAGCCTAAGTTCAGGGGGCGGGACCAAAAACATTCAGTACTTC.